This T cell receptor (beta chain) was identified in a study of cytomegalovirus exposure and HLA in healthy donors. Study at large: About 200 million T cells yielded 90 million to 130 million unique TCR beta sequences, as an earlier analysis found. Study-level findings and limits: Productive status was seen about 87% or about 30% of the time for most TCR beta V segments in an earlier analysis.

60 Vbeta and 13 Jbeta primers were used in PCR. The method was immunoSEQ multiplex PCR; TCRdb's version includes in-frame clones alone and lacks a portion of them. In all, the sample yields 150,000 to 200,000 clones. Germline V lookup: CDR1 SGDLS, CDR2 YYNGEE. With 3 bases removed from V and 2 bases from J, the gap between germline ends came to 16 bases. The CDR3 has 16 residues. Worth noting for this clone: Its antigen remains unidentified.

The chain carries TRBV9 and TRBJ2-3; D is possibly TRBD1 (5 bases). The sequence was obtained from a man aged 25-40 years in good health and CMV-seronegative. The sample taken for sequencing was PBMCs. CDR3 amino acids: CASSASIREITDTQYF. CDR3 coding DNA: TGTGCCAGCAGCGCATCTATCAGGGAAATCACAGATACGCAGTATTTT.